A selection of T cell receptor beta chains follows, all from one sample in a study of Tregs in tolerant kidney transplant recipients. TCRdb keeps only in-frame clones here, not all; method: immunoSEQ multiplex PCR. The sample has under 300,000 clones, about four fifths seen once. The material sequenced was CD4+ T cells from blood. The receptors were gathered from a human donor in good health. CDR3s leave out the opening cysteine and the closing phenylalanine or tryptophan. A D gene is named only where the DNA matches it firmly.

>-|TRBV7-9
ASSSKNSGVNIQY
>-|TRBV5-8
ASSLGFSYEQY
>-|TRBV14
ASSLYNTGELF
>-|TRBV19
ASRGSHGELF
>TRBD1|TRBV27
ASSPDRGPPNTEAF
>TRBD1|TRBV2
ASSRPGQGAWETQY
>-|TRBV5-1
ASSLAGLGAF
>-|TRBV6-5
ASSYDSLEWY
>-|TRBV5-1
ASSLVIGVGNNEQF
>TRBD1|TRBV7-2
ASSLVQGFGYT